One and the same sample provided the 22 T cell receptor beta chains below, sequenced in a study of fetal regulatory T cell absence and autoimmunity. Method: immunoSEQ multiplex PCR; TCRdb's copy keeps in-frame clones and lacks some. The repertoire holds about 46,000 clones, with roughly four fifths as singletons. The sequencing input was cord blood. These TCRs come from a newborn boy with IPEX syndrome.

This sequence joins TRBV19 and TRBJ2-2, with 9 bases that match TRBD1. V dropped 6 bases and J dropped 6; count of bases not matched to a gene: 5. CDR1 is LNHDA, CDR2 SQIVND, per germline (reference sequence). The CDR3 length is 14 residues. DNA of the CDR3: TGTGCCAGTAGACGGACAGGGGAGCCCGGGGAGCTGTTTTTT. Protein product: CASRRTGEPGELFF.

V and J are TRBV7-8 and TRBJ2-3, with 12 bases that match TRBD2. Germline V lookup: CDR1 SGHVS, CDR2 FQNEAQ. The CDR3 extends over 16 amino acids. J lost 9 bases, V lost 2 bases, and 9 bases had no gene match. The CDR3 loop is CASSLRRLAGEGTQYF. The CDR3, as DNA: TGTGCCAGCAGCTTACGGCGACTAGCGGGAGAGGGGACGCAGTATTTT.

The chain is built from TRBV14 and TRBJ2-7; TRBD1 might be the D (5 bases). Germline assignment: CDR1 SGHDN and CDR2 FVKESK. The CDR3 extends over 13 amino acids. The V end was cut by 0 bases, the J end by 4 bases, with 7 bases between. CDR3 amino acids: CASSQERGYEQYF. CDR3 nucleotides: TGTGCCAGCAGCCAAGAAAGGGGTTACGAGCAGTACTTC. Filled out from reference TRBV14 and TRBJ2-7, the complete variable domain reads EAGVTQFPSHSVIEKGQTVTLRCDPISGHDNLYWYRRVMGKEIKFLLHFVKESKQDESGMPNNRFLAERTGGTYSTLKVQPAELEDSGVYFCASSQERGYEQYFGPGTRLTVT.

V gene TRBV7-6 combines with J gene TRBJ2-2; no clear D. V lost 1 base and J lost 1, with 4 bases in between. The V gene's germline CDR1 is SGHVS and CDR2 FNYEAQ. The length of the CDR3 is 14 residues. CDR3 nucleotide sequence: TGTGCCAGCAGCTTAGGGGGGAACACCGGGGAGCTGTTTTTT. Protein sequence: CASSLGGNTGELFF.

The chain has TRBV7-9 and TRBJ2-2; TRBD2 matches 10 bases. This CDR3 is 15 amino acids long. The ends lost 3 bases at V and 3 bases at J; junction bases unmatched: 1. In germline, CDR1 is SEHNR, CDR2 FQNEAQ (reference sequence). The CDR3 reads CASSFSGRDTGELFF. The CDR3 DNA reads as TGTGCCAGCAGCTTCAGCGGGAGGGACACCGGGGAGCTGTTTTTT. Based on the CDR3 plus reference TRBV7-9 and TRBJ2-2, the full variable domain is DTGVSQNPRHKITKRGQNVTFRCDPISEHNRLYWYRQTLGQGPEFLTYFQNEAQLEKSRLLSDRFSAERPKGSFSTLEIQRTEQGDSAMYLCASSFSGRDTGELFFGEGSRLTVL.

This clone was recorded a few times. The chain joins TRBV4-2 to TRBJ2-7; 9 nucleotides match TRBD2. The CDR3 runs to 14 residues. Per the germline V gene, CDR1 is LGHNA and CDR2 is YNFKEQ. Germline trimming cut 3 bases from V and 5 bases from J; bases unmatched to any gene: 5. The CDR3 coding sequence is TGTGCCAGCAGCCAGGCTAGCGGGGCCAACGAGCAGTACTTC. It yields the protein CASSQASGANEQYF.

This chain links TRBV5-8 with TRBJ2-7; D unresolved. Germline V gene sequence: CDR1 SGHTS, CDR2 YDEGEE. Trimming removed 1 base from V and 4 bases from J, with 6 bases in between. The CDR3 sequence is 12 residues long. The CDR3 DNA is TGTGCCAGCAGCTTGAACCCGTACGAGCAGTACTTC. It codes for CASSLNPYEQYF.

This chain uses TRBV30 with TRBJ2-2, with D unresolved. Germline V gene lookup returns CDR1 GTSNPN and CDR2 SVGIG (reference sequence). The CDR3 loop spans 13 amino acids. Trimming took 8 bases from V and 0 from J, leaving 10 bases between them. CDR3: CASTPANTGELFF. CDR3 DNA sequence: TGTGCCAGCACCCCGGCGAACACCGGGGAGCTGTTTTTT. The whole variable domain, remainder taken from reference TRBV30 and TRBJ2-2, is SQTIHQWPATLVQPVGSPLSLECTVEGTSNPNLYWYRQAAGRGLQLLFYSVGIGQISSEVPQNLSASRPQDRQFILSSKKLLLSDSGFYLCASTPANTGELFFGEGSRLTVL.

The CDR3 nucleotides read TGTGCCAGCCAAGCGGGAGGCAATGAGCAGTTCTTC. Its translation is CASQAGGNEQFF. The chain carries TRBV4-2 and TRBJ2-1; 9 bases align to TRBD2. From germline, CDR1 is LGHNA and CDR2 YNFKEQ. CDR3 length: 12 residues. Trimming took 8 bases from V and 6 from J; bases not matched to a gene: 2.

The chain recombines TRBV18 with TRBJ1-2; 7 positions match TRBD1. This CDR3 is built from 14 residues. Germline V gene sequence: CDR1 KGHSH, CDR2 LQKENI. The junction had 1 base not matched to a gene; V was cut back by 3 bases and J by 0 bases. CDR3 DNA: TGTGCCAGCTCACCCGGGACAGCTAACTATGGCTACACCTTC. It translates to CASSPGTANYGYTF.

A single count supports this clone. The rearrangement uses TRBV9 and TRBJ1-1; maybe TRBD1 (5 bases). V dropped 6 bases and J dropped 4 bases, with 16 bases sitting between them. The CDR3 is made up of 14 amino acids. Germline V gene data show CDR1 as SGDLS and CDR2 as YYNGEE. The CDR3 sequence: CASNRGGVSTEAFF. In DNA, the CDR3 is TGTGCCAGCAACCGTGGGGGGGTTAGCACTGAAGCTTTCTTT.

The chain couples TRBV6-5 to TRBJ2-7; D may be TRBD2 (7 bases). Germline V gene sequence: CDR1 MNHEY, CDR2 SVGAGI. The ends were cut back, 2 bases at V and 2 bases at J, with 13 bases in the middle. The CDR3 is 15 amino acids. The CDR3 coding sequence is TGTGCCAGCAGTTACCGGGCGGGGGCGACCTACGAGCAGTACTTC. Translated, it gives CASSYRAGATYEQYF.

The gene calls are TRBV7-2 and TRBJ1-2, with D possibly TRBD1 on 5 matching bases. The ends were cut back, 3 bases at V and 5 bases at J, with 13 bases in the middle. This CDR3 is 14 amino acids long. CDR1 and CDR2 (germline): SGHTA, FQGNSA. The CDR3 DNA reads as TGTGCCAGCAGCTTCGGGCAGGGAGGGTATGGCTACACCTTC. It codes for CASSFGQGGYGYTF.

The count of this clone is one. CDR3 bases: TGTGCCAGCAGCGTAGCCCCCAGCGGGGGGCAAGAGACCCAGTACTTC. Its translation: CASSVAPSGGQETQYF. The chain uses TRBV9 and TRBJ2-5, with 9 bases aligning to TRBD2. Trimming removed 0 bases from V and 2 bases from J; junction bases left unmatched: 5. This CDR3 comprises 16 residues. The germline CDR1 and CDR2 sequences are SGDLS and YYNGEE.

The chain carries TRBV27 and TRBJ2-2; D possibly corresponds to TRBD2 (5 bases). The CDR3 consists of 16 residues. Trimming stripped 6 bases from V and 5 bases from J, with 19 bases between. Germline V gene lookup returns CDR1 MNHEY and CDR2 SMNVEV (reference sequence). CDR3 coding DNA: TGTGCCAGCAGCAATTTAGAGCGGTCCGTAACCGGGGAGCTGTTTTTT. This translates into CASSNLERSVTGELFF.

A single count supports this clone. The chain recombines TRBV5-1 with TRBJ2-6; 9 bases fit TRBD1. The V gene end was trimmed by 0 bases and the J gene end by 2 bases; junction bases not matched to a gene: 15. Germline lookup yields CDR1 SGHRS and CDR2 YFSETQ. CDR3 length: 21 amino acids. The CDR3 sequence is CASSLATGGVKLSAGANVLTF. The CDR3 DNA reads TGCGCCAGCAGCTTGGCCACAGGGGGCGTTAAGCTTTCCGCTGGGGCCAACGTCCTGACTTTC.

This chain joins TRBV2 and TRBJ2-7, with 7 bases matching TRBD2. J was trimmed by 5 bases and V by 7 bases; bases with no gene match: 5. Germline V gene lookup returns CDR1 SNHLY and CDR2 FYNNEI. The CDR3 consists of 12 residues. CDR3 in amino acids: CASIAGLNEQYF. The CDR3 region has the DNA TGTGCCAGCATAGCGGGTCTCAACGAGCAGTACTTC. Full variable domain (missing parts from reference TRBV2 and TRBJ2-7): EPEVTQTPSHQVTQMGQEVILRCVPISNHLYFYWYRQILGQKVEFLVSFYNNEISEKSEIFDDQFSVERPDGSNFTLKIRSTKLEDSAMYFCASIAGLNEQYFGPGTRLTVT.

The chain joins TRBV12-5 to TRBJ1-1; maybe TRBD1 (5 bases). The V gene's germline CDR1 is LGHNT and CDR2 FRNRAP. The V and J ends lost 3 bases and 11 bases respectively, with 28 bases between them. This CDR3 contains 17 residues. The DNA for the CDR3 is TGTGCTAGTGGTTTAAGGGCTTCGGGACGGACTCTGTTCGGGGCTTTCTTT. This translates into CASGLRASGRTLFGAFF.

This CDR3 is CASSLAGGPTQYF. CDR3 in DNA: TGTGCCAGCAGCTTAGCGGGAGGGCCTACGCAGTATTTT. The rearrangement uses TRBV11-3 and TRBJ2-3; 8 nucleotides line up with TRBD2. CDR1 SGHNT and CDR2 YENEEA come from the germline V gene. V was clipped by 1 base and J by 8 bases; unmatched bases: 2. There are 13 residues in the CDR3. Complete variable domain (other parts from reference TRBV11-3 and TRBJ2-3): EAGVVQSPRYKIIEKKQPVAFWCNPISGHNTLYWYLQNLGQGPELLIRYENEEAVDDSQLPKDRFSAERLKGVDSTLKIQPAELGDSAVYLCASSLAGGPTQYFGPGTRLTVL.

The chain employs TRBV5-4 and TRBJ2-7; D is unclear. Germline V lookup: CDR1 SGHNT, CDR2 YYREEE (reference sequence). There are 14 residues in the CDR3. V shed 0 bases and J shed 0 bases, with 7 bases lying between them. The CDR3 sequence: CASSLGGTSYEQYF. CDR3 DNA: TGTGCCAGCAGCTTGGGCGGAACCTCCTACGAGCAGTACTTC. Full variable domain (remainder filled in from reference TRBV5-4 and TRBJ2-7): ETGVTQSPTHLIKTRGQQVTLRCSSQSGHNTVSWYQQALGQGPQFIFQYYREEENGRGNFPPRFSGLQFPNYSSELNVNALELDDSALYLCASSLGGTSYEQYFGPGTRLTVT.

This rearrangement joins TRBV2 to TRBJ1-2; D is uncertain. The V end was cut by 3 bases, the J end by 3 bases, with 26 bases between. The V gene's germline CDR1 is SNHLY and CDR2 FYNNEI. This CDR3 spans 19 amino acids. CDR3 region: CASSDLVSAGRDKDYGYTF. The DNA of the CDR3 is TGTGCCAGCAGTGATTTGGTTTCGGCAGGAAGGGATAAGGACTATGGCTACACCTTC.

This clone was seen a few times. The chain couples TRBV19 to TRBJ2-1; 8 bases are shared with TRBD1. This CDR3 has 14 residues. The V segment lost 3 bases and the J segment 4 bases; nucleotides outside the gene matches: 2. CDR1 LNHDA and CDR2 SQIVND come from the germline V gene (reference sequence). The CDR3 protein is CASSIQGAYNEQFF. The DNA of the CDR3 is TGTGCCAGTAGTATCCAGGGGGCGTACAATGAGCAGTTCTTC.